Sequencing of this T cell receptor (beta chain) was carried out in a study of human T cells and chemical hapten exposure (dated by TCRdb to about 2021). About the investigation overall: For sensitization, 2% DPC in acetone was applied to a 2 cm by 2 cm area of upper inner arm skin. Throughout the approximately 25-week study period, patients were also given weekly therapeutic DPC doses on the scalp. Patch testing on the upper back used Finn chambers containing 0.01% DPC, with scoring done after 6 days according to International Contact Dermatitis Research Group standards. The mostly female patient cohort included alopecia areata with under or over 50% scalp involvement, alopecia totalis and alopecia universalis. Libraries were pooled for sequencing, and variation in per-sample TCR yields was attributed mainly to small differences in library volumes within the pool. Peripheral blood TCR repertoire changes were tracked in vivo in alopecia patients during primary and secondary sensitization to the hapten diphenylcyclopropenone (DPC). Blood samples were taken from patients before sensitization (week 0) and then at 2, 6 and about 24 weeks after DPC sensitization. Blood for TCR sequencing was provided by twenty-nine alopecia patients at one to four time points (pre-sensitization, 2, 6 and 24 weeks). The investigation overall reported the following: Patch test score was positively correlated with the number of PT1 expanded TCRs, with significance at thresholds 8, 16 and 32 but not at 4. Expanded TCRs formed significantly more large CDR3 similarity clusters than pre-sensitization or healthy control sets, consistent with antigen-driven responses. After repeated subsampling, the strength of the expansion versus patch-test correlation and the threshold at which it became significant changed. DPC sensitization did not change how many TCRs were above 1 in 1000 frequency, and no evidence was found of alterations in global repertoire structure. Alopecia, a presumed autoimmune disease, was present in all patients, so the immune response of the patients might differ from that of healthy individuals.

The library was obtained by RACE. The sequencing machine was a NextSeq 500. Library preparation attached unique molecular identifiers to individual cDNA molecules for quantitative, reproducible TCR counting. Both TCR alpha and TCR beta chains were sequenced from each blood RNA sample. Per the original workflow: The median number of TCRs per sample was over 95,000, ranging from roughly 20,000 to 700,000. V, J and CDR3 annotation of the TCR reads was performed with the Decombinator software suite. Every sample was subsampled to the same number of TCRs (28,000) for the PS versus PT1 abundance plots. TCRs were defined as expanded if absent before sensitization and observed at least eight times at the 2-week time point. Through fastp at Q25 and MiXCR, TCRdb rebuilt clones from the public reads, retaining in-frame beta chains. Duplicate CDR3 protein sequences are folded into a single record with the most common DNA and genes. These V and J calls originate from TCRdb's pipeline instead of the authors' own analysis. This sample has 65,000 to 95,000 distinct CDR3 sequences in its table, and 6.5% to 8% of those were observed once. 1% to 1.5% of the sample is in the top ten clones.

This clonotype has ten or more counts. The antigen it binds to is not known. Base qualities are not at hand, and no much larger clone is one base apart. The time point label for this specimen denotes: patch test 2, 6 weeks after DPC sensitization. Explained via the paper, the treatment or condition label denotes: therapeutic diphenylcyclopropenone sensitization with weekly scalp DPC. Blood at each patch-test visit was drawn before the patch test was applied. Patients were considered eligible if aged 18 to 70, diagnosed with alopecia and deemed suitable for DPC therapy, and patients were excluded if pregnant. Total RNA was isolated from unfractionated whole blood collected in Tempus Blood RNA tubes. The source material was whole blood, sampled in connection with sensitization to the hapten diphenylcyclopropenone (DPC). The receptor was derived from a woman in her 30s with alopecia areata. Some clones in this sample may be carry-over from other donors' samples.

The CDR3 region reads CASKGQGVSYEQYF. The sequence in DNA is TGTGCCAGCAAAGGACAGGGGGTCTCCTACGAGCAGTACTTC. The sequence links TRBV2 to TRBJ2-7; 10 nucleotides in the junction match TRBD1. The germline V gene specifies SNHLY as CDR1 and FYNNEI as CDR2. V lost 7 bases and J lost 0 bases, and the count of bases not matched to a germline gene is 3. The CDR3 contains 14 residues, cysteine and phenylalanine counted. Only CDR3 DNA is held: 42 bases, read in frame from base 1.